This T cell receptor (beta chain) was sequenced in a study of human T cells and chemical hapten exposure. In TCRdb, the RACE reads were re-called with MiXCR into one record per CDR3 protein. The sample has more than 45,000 distinct CDR3 sequences, about an eighth seen once. The CDR3 totals 15 residues. Trimming took off 3 bases at V and 0 bases at J, with 11 bases between the two ends. CDR1 is SNHLY and CDR2 is FYNNEI in the germline V gene. Indicated time point: patch test 3, about 24 weeks after DPC sensitization. Sample treatment: therapeutic diphenylcyclopropenone sensitization with weekly scalp DPC.

The rearrangement joins TRBV2 to TRBJ1-2; D gene unclear. This sequence originates from a man aged 25-45 years with alopecia areata. Some clones in this sample may be carry-over from other donors' samples. The material was whole blood, obtained in connection with sensitization to the hapten diphenylcyclopropenone (DPC). The CDR3 spells CASSDYPGANYGYTF. The CDR3 bases are TGTGCCAGCAGTGATTACCCGGGAGCTAACTATGGCTACACCTTC.